Below are 25 T cell receptor beta chains sequenced from a single sample in a study of blood T cell repertoires in COVID-19. TCRdb's copy holds only in-frame clones and misses some; the assay was immunoSEQ multiplex PCR. The table has fewer than 700,000 clones, 85% to 90% seen once; the top ten hold roughly 8%. Sequences were obtained from peripheral blood. These receptor sequences come from a woman aged 45-60 years with COVID-19, enrolled during active disease.

The chain couples TRBV5-1 to TRBJ1-2, with 9 bases matching TRBD1. CDR1 SGHRS and CDR2 YFSETQ come from the germline V gene. The CDR3 loop spans 13 amino acids. The V and J ends lost 4 bases and 4 bases, in that order; junction bases with no gene match: 2. The CDR3 DNA reads as TGCGCCAGCAGCACGGGACAGGGCTATGGCTACACCTTC. The encoded protein is CASSTGQGYGYTF.

This chain links TRBV11-2 with TRBJ1-6; TRBD1 matches at 9 bases. The CDR3 is 15 amino acids. Germline-derived CDR1 and CDR2 are SGHAT and FQNNGV. The V gene end was trimmed by 4 bases and the J gene end by 3 bases; junction bases not matched to a gene: 1. The CDR3 reads CASSSTGGYNSPLHF. The CDR3 DNA follows: TGTGCCAGCAGCTCGACAGGGGGCTATAATTCACCCCTCCACTTT.

This clone has just one count. This chain joins TRBV5-8 and TRBJ2-3; tentative D call: TRBD1 (5 bases). The germline CDR1 and CDR2 sequences are SGHTS and YDEGEE. The CDR3 contains 16 residues. Trimming shortened V by 1 base and J by 3 bases, and 15 bases separated the two germline ends. The CDR3 nucleotides are TGTGCCAGCAGCTTGTGGAGCCCCAGGGAAACAGATACGCAGTATTTT. It yields the protein CASSLWSPRETDTQYF.

This chain connects TRBV5-4 to TRBJ1-2; weak D call: TRBD1 (5 bases). With 3 bases removed from V and 1 base from J, the gap between germline ends came to 16 bases. Germline-derived CDR1 and CDR2 are SGHNT and YYREEE (reference sequence). This CDR3 is 16 amino acids long. Here the CDR3 reads CASSSIVGQGNYGYTF. Here the CDR3 DNA reads TGTGCCAGCAGCTCAATCGTTGGGCAGGGTAACTATGGCTACACCTTC.

This clone was seen only once. The chain links TRBV6-5 to TRBJ2-6; no clear D. V lost 7 bases, J lost 4 bases, and 14 bases lay in between. This CDR3 has 15 amino acids. Germline CDR1 and CDR2: MNHEY and SVGAGI. CDR3 nucleotides: TGTGCCAGCACAGGTACCCCCCCGGGGGCCAACGTCCTGACTTTC. This gives the protein CASTGTPPGANVLTF.

A remark on this clone: This same CDR3 is encoded by further DNA sequences in the sample. The rearrangement links TRBV18 to TRBJ1-1; D remains unclear. Germline values: CDR1 KGHSH, CDR2 LQKENI. Trimming pared 2 bases from V and 1 base from J, leaving 8 bases between. This CDR3 has 14 amino acids. The CDR3: CASSPGGTNTEAFF. CDR3 coding DNA: TGTGCCAGCTCACCAGGAGGCACGAACACTGAAGCTTTCTTT.

The chain recombines TRBV11-2 with TRBJ2-1; 9 bases are a match to TRBD2. The germline CDR1 and CDR2 sequences are SGHAT and FQNNGV. The CDR3 is 14 amino acids. J gave up 8 bases and V 3 bases, and 5 bases lay outside the gene matches. CDR3 amino acids: CASSFGGGAYEQFF. CDR3 coding DNA: TGTGCCAGCAGCTTTGGCGGGGGGGCGTATGAGCAGTTCTTC.

A note on this clone: The same CDR3 is also encoded by other DNA sequences in this sample. V is TRBV5-4 and J is TRBJ1-1, with 9 bases fitting TRBD1. V was clipped by 4 bases and J by 1 base; unmatched bases: 2. This CDR3 has 14 amino acids. From germline, CDR1 is SGHNT and CDR2 YYREEE (reference sequence). CDR3 region: CASSPGQGNTEAFF. CDR3 DNA: TGTGCCAGCAGCCCGGGACAGGGGAACACTGAAGCTTTCTTT.

The chain employs TRBV2 and TRBJ2-2; D remains unclear. With 10 bases removed from V and 0 bases from J, the gap between germline ends came to 9 bases. The germline V gene has CDR1 SNHLY and CDR2 FYNNEI. The CDR3 runs to 13 residues. The CDR3 protein is CAILASNTGELFF. CDR3 bases: TGTGCCATCCTGGCCTCGAACACCGGGGAGCTGTTTTTT.

In its sample, this clone was seen many times. This chain uses TRBV9 with TRBJ2-7; a possible D gene is TRBD1 (7 bases). The V gene lost 4 bases and the J gene lost 2 bases, with 34 bases spanning the gap. Germline CDR1 SGDLS, CDR2 YYNGEE. The CDR3 covers 21 residues. The CDR3 sequence is CASSPHRGVTGDVRPTYEQYF. DNA for the CDR3: TGTGCCAGCAGCCCCCATAGGGGGGTTACAGGGGATGTACGCCCTACCTACGAGCAGTACTTC. The whole variable domain, filled in from reference TRBV9 and TRBJ2-7, reads DSGVTQTPKHLITATGQRVTLRCSPRSGDLSVYWYQQSLDQGLQFLIQYYNGEERAKGNILERFSAQQFPDLHSELNLSSLELGDSALYFCASSPHRGVTGDVRPTYEQYFGPGTRLTVT.

This clone occurred once. V usage is TRBV2 and J usage is TRBJ1-3; 10 positions agree with TRBD1. Trimming removed 6 bases from V and 3 bases from J; junction bases left unmatched: 11. Germline assignment: CDR1 SNHLY and CDR2 FYNNEI. The CDR3 consists of 17 residues. CDR3 sequence reads: CASSVGTGASFGNTIYF. CDR3 bases: TGTGCCAGCAGCGTAGGGACAGGGGCCTCTTTTGGAAACACCATATATTTT.

The rearrangement joins TRBV3-1 (or the pseudogene TRBV3-2) to TRBJ1-3; D gene uncertain. Trimming stripped 1 base from V and 1 base from J, with 8 bases between. Looked up from germline, CDR1 is LGHDT and CDR2 is YNNKEL (reference sequence). This CDR3 is 15 amino acids long. The CDR3 protein is CASSQGQASGNTIYF. CDR3 nucleotides: TGTGCCAGCAGCCAAGGTCAAGCGTCTGGAAACACCATATATTTT.

This clone was counted a single time. The V gene is TRBV4-1, the J gene TRBJ2-3; unclear D gene. Deletions cut 0 bases from V and 2 bases from J, with 9 bases between. The germline CDR1 and CDR2 sequences are MGHRA and YSYEKL. The CDR3 is 15 amino acids. The CDR3 reads CASSQEWSYTDTQYF. As DNA, the CDR3 is TGCGCCAGCAGCCAAGAGTGGAGTTACACAGATACGCAGTATTTT.

The genes are TRBV30 and TRBJ1-5; possible D gene TRBD1, 6 bases. The germline gives CDR1 GTSNPN, CDR2 SVGIG (reference sequence). V lost 0 bases to trimming and J lost 4 bases, with 19 bases between them. The CDR3 contains 17 residues. The CDR3 reads CAWSVQGRGRANQPQHF. The CDR3 DNA follows: TGTGCCTGGAGTGTACAGGGCAGGGGAAGGGCAAATCAGCCCCAGCATTTT.

This chain connects TRBV27 to TRBJ1-2, with D unclear. The CDR3 extends over 14 amino acids. V was trimmed by 7 bases and J by 8 bases, leaving 20 bases between them. The V gene's germline CDR1 is MNHEY and CDR2 SMNVEV (reference sequence). The CDR3 here is CASTPRGRYGGYTF. Here the CDR3 DNA reads TGTGCCAGCACCCCCCGCGGCCGCTACGGCGGCTACACCTTC.

This clone showed up just once. The chain has TRBV6-5 and TRBJ1-2; 8 bases fit TRBD1. With 8 bases clipped from V and 3 bases from J, the junction kept 5 bases outside the gene matches. Germline V lookup: CDR1 MNHEY, CDR2 SVGAGI. The CDR3 is made up of 13 amino acids. The CDR3 protein is CASSRTGHYGYTF. CDR3 DNA: TGTGCCAGCTCCCGGACAGGGCACTATGGCTACACCTTC.

This clone was picked up a small number of times. The chain joins TRBV15 to TRBJ1-4; TRBD1 matches at 7 bases. Germline V gene lookup returns CDR1 LNHNV and CDR2 YYDKDF (reference sequence). V was pared by 5 bases and J by 3 bases, with 3 bases of the junction left unmatched. This CDR3 is 14 amino acids long. In nucleotides, the CDR3 is TGTGCCACCAGCTCGACAGGGTCTAATGAAAAACTGTTTTTT. Translating gives CATSSTGSNEKLFF.

This chain connects TRBV6-6 to TRBJ1-1, with D possibly being TRBD1 (6 bases). The germline V gene encodes CDR1 MNHNY and CDR2 SVGAGI (reference sequence). V lost 6 bases and J lost 3, with 20 bases in between. The CDR3 has 16 residues. CDR3 protein: CASSRSRGGADTEAFF. In nucleotides, the CDR3 is TGTGCCAGCAGCCGTTCCCGGGGGGGGGCTGACACTGAAGCTTTCTTT.

The chain joins TRBV12-3 or TRBV12-4 to TRBJ2-1, with D unresolved. V shed 3 bases and J shed 10 bases, with 10 bases lying between them. CDR3 size: 12 residues. As DNA, the CDR3 is TGTGCCAGCAGTTTTTTTAAGCCGGAGCAGTTCTTC. Protein: CASSFFKPEQFF.

This chain connects TRBV28 to TRBJ2-5; D gene unclear. The CDR3 is 13 residues long. Germline V gene lookup returns CDR1 MDHEN and CDR2 SYDVKM. The V and J ends lost 4 bases and 3 bases respectively, with 9 bases between them. CDR3 sequence reads: CASSSSREETQYF. The CDR3 DNA follows: TGTGCCAGCAGTTCGTCCCGAGAAGAGACCCAGTACTTC.

J is TRBJ1-3 and V is TRBV13; weak D call: TRBD1 (5 bases). The germline V and J ends were trimmed by 0 bases and 6 bases, with 9 bases remaining between them. The germline V gene encodes CDR1 PRHDT and CDR2 FYEKMQ (reference sequence). This CDR3 contains 14 residues. DNA for the CDR3: TGTGCCAGCAGCTTAGGAGGCAGGGCAAACACCATATATTTT. The encoded protein is CASSLGGRANTIYF.

The count of this clone is one. This chain joins TRBV24-1 and TRBJ2-1; TRBD2 is a possible D gene (7 bases). This CDR3 region has 16 residues. V was clipped by 0 bases and J by 7 bases, with 15 bases between them. Germline loops: CDR1 KGHDR, CDR2 SFDVKD. The CDR3 sequence is CATSDLPGGLENEQFF. The CDR3 DNA reads TGTGCCACCAGTGATTTGCCGGGGGGCCTAGAGAATGAGCAGTTCTTC.

This clone showed up just once. The chain links TRBV7-9 to TRBJ1-3, with D possibly matching TRBD1 (5 bases). The germline CDR1 and CDR2 sequences are SEHNR and FQNEAQ (reference sequence). V lost 5 bases and J lost 0, with 17 bases in between. CDR3 length: 17 amino acids. The CDR3 DNA reads TGTGCCAGCAGCCCAGGAGGGGTAGCTGTCTCTGGAAACACCATATATTTT. As protein: CASSPGGVAVSGNTIYF.

The rearrangement joins TRBV9 to TRBJ2-2; 12 bases are shared with TRBD2. The V segment lost 0 bases and the J segment 3 bases; nucleotides outside the gene matches: 3. The CDR3 loop spans 17 amino acids. The germline V gene has CDR1 SGDLS and CDR2 YYNGEE. This CDR3 is CASSVALAGGHTGELFF. The DNA for the CDR3 is TGTGCCAGCAGCGTAGCCCTAGCGGGGGGGCACACCGGGGAGCTGTTTTTT.

This rearrangement joins TRBV29-1 to TRBJ2-3; weak D call: TRBD2 (5 bases). V was clipped by 7 bases and J by 2 bases, with 13 bases between them. Germline CDR1 reads SQVTM; CDR2 reads ANQGSEA. CDR3 length equals 13 residues. The CDR3 nucleotides read TGCAGCGCTCTTGGGGAGATCACAGATACGCAGTATTTT. It encodes CSALGEITDTQYF.